A single sample is the source of the 15 T cell receptor beta chains below, sequenced in a study of blood T cell repertoires in COVID-19. Produced via immunoSEQ multiplex PCR; TCRdb's table is partial and in-frame only. The table records about 190,000 clones, roughly four fifths of them present only once. Sequenced material: peripheral blood. These receptors came from a man aged 25 to 40 with active or convalescent COVID-19.

This clone has a count of ten or more. This sequence joins TRBV10-1 and TRBJ1-3, with 9 bases identical to TRBD1. This CDR3 has 14 amino acids. Germline lookup yields CDR1 WNHNN and CDR2 SYGVQD (reference sequence). The J segment lost 2 bases and the V segment lost 5 bases, leaving 1 base of the junction unmatched. CDR3 sequence: CASSRDRAGNTIYF. The CDR3 DNA reads as TGCGCCAGCAGTAGGGACAGGGCTGGAAACACCATATATTTT.

This rearrangement joins TRBV5-1 to TRBJ2-6; D is undetermined. CDR1 SGHRS and CDR2 YFSETQ come from the germline V gene. Trimming removed 0 bases from V and 1 base from J, with 8 bases in between. CDR3 length: 16 residues. This CDR3 reads CASSLAPVSGANVLTF. The CDR3 DNA sequence: TGCGCCAGCAGCTTGGCCCCGGTTTCTGGGGCCAACGTCCTGACTTTC.

The chain employs TRBV28 and TRBJ2-7; no clear D. The CDR3 is 15 amino acids. In germline, CDR1 is MDHEN, CDR2 SYDVKM. V shed 5 bases and J shed 0 bases, with 14 bases lying between them. In nucleotides, the CDR3 is TGTGCCAGCAGTCCGCCCCCCTCTAGCTCCTACGAGCAGTACGTC. Protein: CASSPPPSSSYEQYV.

V and J are TRBV10-1 and TRBJ2-1, with D possibly TRBD2 on 5 matching bases. With 4 bases removed from V and 0 bases from J, the gap between germline ends came to 7 bases. The germline V gene has CDR1 WNHNN and CDR2 SYGVQD (reference sequence). The CDR3 totals 14 residues. The CDR3 loop is CASSAGSSYNEQFF. CDR3 bases: TGCGCCAGCAGTGCGGGGAGCTCCTACAATGAGCAGTTCTTC.

J is TRBJ2-1 and V is TRBV9; TRBD2 matches 7 bases. CDR1 is SGDLS, CDR2 YYNGEE, per germline. The V gene end was trimmed by 5 bases and the J gene end by 0 bases; junction bases not matched to a gene: 8. This CDR3 spans 16 amino acids. The CDR3 sequence: CASSPPSGNSYNEQFF. CDR3 sequence (DNA): TGTGCCAGCAGTCCGCCTAGCGGCAACTCCTACAATGAGCAGTTCTTC.

The V gene is TRBV24-1, the J gene TRBJ1-2, with 8 bases aligning to TRBD1. Germline assignment: CDR1 KGHDR and CDR2 SFDVKD. The CDR3 length is 17 residues. V dropped 3 bases and J dropped 0; count of bases not matched to a gene: 8. The CDR3 sequence: CATSDDRGSPPNYGYTF. The CDR3 DNA sequence: TGTGCCACCAGTGATGACAGGGGATCCCCCCCTAACTATGGCTACACCTTC.

The V call is TRBV18, the J call TRBJ2-3; 7 nucleotides align to TRBD2. Germline V gene sequence: CDR1 KGHSH, CDR2 LQKENI. This CDR3 region has 17 residues. J gave up 6 bases and V 1 base, and 13 bases lay outside the gene matches. The CDR3 spells CASSPRPSGGGRDTQYF. CDR3 DNA: TGTGCCAGCTCACCACGTCCTAGCGGAGGAGGGAGGGATACGCAGTATTTT.

A remark on this clone: Other DNA sequences of this sample code for an identical CDR3. The chain employs TRBV7-2 and TRBJ2-7; D remains ambiguous. The V end lost 4 bases, the J end lost 2 bases, and 12 bases lay between the germline ends. The CDR3 extends over 14 amino acids. The germline gives CDR1 SGHTA, CDR2 FQGNSA. CDR3 loop: CASSSRVLPYEQYF. The CDR3 bases are TGTGCCAGCAGCTCCCGAGTTCTCCCCTACGAGCAGTACTTC. The full variable domain, in which reference TRBV7-2 and TRBJ2-7 provide the parts outside the CDR3, is GAGVSQSPSNKVTEKGKDVELRCDPISGHTALYWYRQSLGQGLEFLIYFQGNSAPDKSGLPSDRFSAERTGGSVSTLTIQRTQQEDSAVYLCASSSRVLPYEQYFGPGTRLTVT.

This chain uses TRBV27 with TRBJ2-7, with D perhaps matching TRBD2 (7 bases). CDR3 length: 16 amino acids. Germline values: CDR1 MNHEY, CDR2 SMNVEV (reference sequence). Trimming cost V 0 bases and J 7 bases, with 19 bases left between them. The CDR3 nucleotides are TGTGCCAGCAGTTTATCGGGGGGGCCAGGGTTGCGAGAGCAGTACTTC. Amino acid sequence: CASSLSGGPGLREQYF.

V is TRBV5-1 and J is TRBJ1-2, with TRBD1 matching 8 bases. Germline-derived CDR1 and CDR2 are SGHRS and YFSETQ. The length of the CDR3 is 16 residues. The trim removed 2 bases at V and 6 bases at J, leaving 12 bases unmatched. The CDR3 sequence is CASSFTQGRGRDGYTF. The CDR3 coding sequence is TGCGCCAGCAGCTTTACTCAGGGCAGGGGGCGCGATGGCTACACCTTC.

Turning to this clone: This same CDR3 is encoded by further DNA sequences in the sample. The chain has TRBV10-3 and TRBJ1-1, with TRBD1 matching over 7 bases. V lost 4 bases to trimming and J lost 7 bases; unmatched junction nucleotides: 9. The CDR3 totals 14 residues. In germline, CDR1 is ENHRY, CDR2 SYGVKD. CDR3 coding DNA: TGTGCCATCAGTGGCGCGGGACAGTCGATTGAAGCTTTCTTT. Encoded protein: CAISGAGQSIEAFF.

J is TRBJ2-5 and V is TRBV28; TRBD2 agrees at 10 bases. The V gene end was trimmed by 2 bases and the J gene end by 5 bases; junction bases not matched to a gene: 2. CDR3 length equals 14 residues. Looked up from germline, CDR1 is MDHEN and CDR2 is SYDVKM. CDR3 coding DNA: TGTGCCAGCAGTTTAGCTAGCGGGGGTGAGACCCAGTACTTC. It yields the protein CASSLASGGETQYF.

J is TRBJ2-7 and V is TRBV5-8, with D maybe TRBD1 (6 bases). Germline V lookup: CDR1 SGHTS, CDR2 YDEGEE. Trimming stripped 2 bases from V and 6 bases from J, with 18 bases between. The CDR3 contains 15 residues. CDR3 loop: CASSFRAGDIGEQYV. The CDR3 DNA follows: TGTGCCAGCAGCTTCAGGGCAGGGGATATAGGCGAGCAGTACGTC.

The gene calls are TRBV10-1 and TRBJ1-2; no reliable D call. This CDR3 comprises 17 residues. The germline gives CDR1 WNHNN, CDR2 SYGVQD (reference sequence). V lost 0 bases and J lost 0, with 14 bases in between. CDR3 region: CASSESPGSDTNYGYTF. Written as DNA, the CDR3 is TGCGCCAGCAGTGAGTCGCCCGGGTCAGATACTAACTATGGCTACACCTTC.

The sample holds a few counts of this clone. The rearrangement links TRBV4-2 to TRBJ2-3; 11 positions match TRBD2. The CDR3 spans 16 residues. J gave up 2 bases and V 3 bases, and 4 bases lay outside the gene matches. Looked up from germline, CDR1 is LGHNA and CDR2 is YNFKEQ. CDR3 coding DNA: TGTGCCAGCAGCCACAGACTAGCGGGGAACACAGATACGCAGTATTTT. It specifies CASSHRLAGNTDTQYF.